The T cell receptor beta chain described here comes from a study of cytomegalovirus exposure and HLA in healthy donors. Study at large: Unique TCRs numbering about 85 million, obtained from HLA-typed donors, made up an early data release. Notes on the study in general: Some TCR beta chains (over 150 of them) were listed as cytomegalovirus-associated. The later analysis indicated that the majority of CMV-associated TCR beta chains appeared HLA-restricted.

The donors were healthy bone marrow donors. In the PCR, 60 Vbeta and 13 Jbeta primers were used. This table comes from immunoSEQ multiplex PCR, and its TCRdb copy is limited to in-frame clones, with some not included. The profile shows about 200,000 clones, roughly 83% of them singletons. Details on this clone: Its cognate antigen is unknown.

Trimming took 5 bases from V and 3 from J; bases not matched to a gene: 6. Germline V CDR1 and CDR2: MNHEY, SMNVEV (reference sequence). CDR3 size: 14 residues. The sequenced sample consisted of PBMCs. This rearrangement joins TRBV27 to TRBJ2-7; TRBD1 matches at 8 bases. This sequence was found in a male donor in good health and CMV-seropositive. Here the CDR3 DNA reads TGTGCCAGCAGTAGCCGGGACAGGCTCTACGAGCAGTACTTC. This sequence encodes CASSSRDRLYEQYF.